This T cell receptor (beta chain) was captured by sequencing in a study of cytomegalovirus exposure and HLA in healthy donors. The study, taken as a whole, reports: Solely CMV serostatus was available to characterize immune exposure. A later analysis, which compared TCR beta chains of equal frequency, found the HLA-associated ones more clonally expanded.

With 6 bases removed from V and 1 base from J, the gap between germline ends came to 8 bases. From germline, CDR1 is SNHLY and CDR2 FYNNEI. This CDR3 is built from 13 residues. The PCR made use of 60 Vbeta and 13 Jbeta primers. Only in-frame clones appear in the TCRdb table, and some are missing; sequencing was by immunoSEQ multiplex PCR. This table has over 100,000 clones, roughly three quarters appearing once. On this clone itself: Its target is unknown.

Sequencing was done on a sample of PBMCs. The genes are TRBV2 and TRBJ2-3, with a tentative D call TRBD2 (6 bases). This sequence originates from a male donor in good health and CMV-seropositive. The CDR3 DNA reads TGTGCCAGCAGAGAGCGGGGCACAGATACGCAGTATTTT. Amino acid sequence: CASRERGTDTQYF.